This TCR beta chain was recovered during a study of T cell changes during pregnancy in multiple sclerosis. The germline V gene encodes CDR1 SGHAT and CDR2 FQNNGV. V dropped 6 bases and J dropped 7 bases, with 16 bases sitting between them. This CDR3 has 13 amino acids. Measured with immunoSEQ multiplex PCR; TCRdb has only the in-frame clones, and not every one. The table has approximately 49,000 clones, around 90% seen once. This rearrangement joins TRBV11-2 to TRBJ2-7; TRBD2 might be the D (6 bases). The clonotype originates from a female donor with multiple sclerosis, enrolled in a pregnancy study. Sequences were derived from CD4+ T cells from peripheral blood mononuclear cells, sampled in the second trimester of pregnancy. The CDR3, as DNA: TGTGCCAGCAGAGGGCTTCGGAGGGGTGAGCAGTACTTC. It is translated as CASRGLRRGEQYF. The variable domain in full, completed from reference TRBV11-2 and TRBJ2-7, reads EAGVAQSPRYKIIEKRQSVAFWCNPISGHATLYWYQQILGQGPKLLIQFQNNGVVDDSQLPKDRFSAERLKGVDSTLKIQPAKLEDSAVYLCASRGLRRGEQYFGPGTRLTVT.